These 6 T cell receptor beta chains share one sample of origin, sequenced in a study of T-cell reconstitution after alpha-beta-depleted transplantation in children. Molecular barcoding with unique molecular identifiers was used for the TCRbeta library. TCRdb used MiXCR to reprocess the PCR reads, holding one entry per CDR3 protein. Among about 300,000 distinct CDR3 sequences listed, about 9.4% were seen once. The sequencing here drew on PBMCs, taken before TCRalphabeta/CD19-depleted stem cell transplant. The receptors originated from a boy younger than two with acute myeloid leukemia, due to receive a stem cell transplant.

A remark on this clonotype: A much larger clonotype is one base distant, so this may be a read error. The chain employs TRBV29-1 and TRBJ2-1, with D possibly matching TRBD2 (5 bases). Germline V gene lookup returns CDR1 SQVTM and CDR2 ANQGSEA. The CDR3 runs to 16 residues. The germline V and J ends were trimmed by 3 bases and 1 base, with 16 bases remaining between them. CDR3 residues: CSVDSSPGISYNEQFF. CDR3 DNA sequence: TGCAGCGTTGACTCATCCCCGGGAATATCCTACAATGAGCAGTTCTTC.

The sample holds a few counts of this clonotype. The rearrangement uses TRBV5-1 and TRBJ2-5, with no clear D. Germline CDR1 and CDR2: SGHRS and YFSETQ. Trimming stripped 4 bases from V and 7 bases from J, with 11 bases between. The CDR3 is made up of 12 amino acids. The CDR3 DNA reads TGCGCCAGCAGCCACCCCGCTGGGACCCAGTACTTC. Protein: CASSHPAGTQYF.

The rearrangement joins TRBV11-2 to TRBJ1-5; D uncertain. The germline CDR1 and CDR2 sequences are SGHAT and FQNNGV. CDR3 length equals 15 residues. With 5 bases removed from V and 7 bases from J, the gap between germline ends came to 18 bases. The CDR3 spells CASSPRGWAGQPQHF. The CDR3 nucleotides read TGTGCCAGCAGCCCACGAGGGTGGGCGGGACAGCCCCAGCATTTT.

This clonotype appeared a few times. The chain links TRBV5-5 to TRBJ2-3; D unclear. CDR1 and CDR2 from the germline V gene are SGHKS and YYEKEE (reference sequence). V was clipped by 0 bases and J by 3 bases, with 11 bases between them. This CDR3 is built from 15 residues. CDR3 in DNA: TGTGCCAGCAGCTTGGGGCGGTGGATGACAGATACGCAGTATTTT. This sequence encodes CASSLGRWMTDTQYF.

At least ten counts were recorded for this clonotype. V and J are TRBV15 and TRBJ2-3, with 8 bases that match TRBD1. Germline V gene lookup returns CDR1 LNHNV and CDR2 YYDKDF (reference sequence). Trimming at V came to 2 bases and at J to 6 bases, leaving 4 bases not matched to a gene. CDR3 size: 14 residues. CDR3 nucleotides: TGTGCCACCAGCAGACTACAGGGGGTGGATACGCAGTATTTT. This gives the protein CATSRLQGVDTQYF.

The genes are TRBV7-6 and TRBJ2-1, with D perhaps TRBD1 (5 bases). V lost 2 bases and J lost 6, with 11 bases in between. The CDR3 extends over 14 amino acids. Germline values: CDR1 SGHVS, CDR2 FNYEAQ. The CDR3 region is CASSLRGDGNEQFF. The CDR3 DNA reads TGTGCCAGCAGCTTAAGGGGCGACGGCAATGAGCAGTTCTTC.